The next 10 T cell receptor beta chains were all read from a single sample in a study of Graves' ophthalmopathy and Graves' hyperthyroidism. Researchers took RNA transcripts and amplified TCR beta CDR3 regions from them. Following a first-round RT-PCR that used HTBI primers, a second-round multiplex PCR was carried out. From the multiplex PCR reads, TCRdb called clonotypes with MiXCR, one entry per CDR3 protein. In the table there are approximately 460,000 distinct CDR3 sequences, over 13% of which are singletons. Sequencing was performed on blood. These receptors originate from a woman aged 30 to 39 with Graves' ophthalmopathy.

This clonotype was seen ten or more times. The chain has TRBV6-1 and TRBJ1-1; tentatively, D is TRBD1 (5 bases). The CDR3 runs to 15 residues. V lost 6 bases to trimming and J lost 6 bases, with 20 bases between them. Germline V CDR1 and CDR2: MNHNS, SASEGT. The CDR3 DNA reads TGTGCCAGCAGCGTCGAGGTCGGGGGAAGCGCTGAAGCTTTCTTT. Protein sequence: CASSVEVGGSAEAFF.

To note about this clonotype: One junction end does not reproduce the germline sequence, and a read error may be involved. The chain joins TRBV6-5 to TRBJ2-4, with D tentatively TRBD1 (6 bases). Germline CDR1 MNHEY, CDR2 SVGAGI. The CDR3 length is 16 residues. DNA of the CDR3: TGTGCCAGCAGTTACTCGAGTGGGGGCCGAGGAAACATTAAGTACTTC. This gives the protein CASSYSSGGRGNIKYF.

This clonotype appeared many times. J is TRBJ1-6 and V is TRBV4-1, with D perhaps matching TRBD1 (5 bases). This CDR3 has 15 residues. CDR1 MGHRA and CDR2 YSYEKL come from the germline V gene. Between the trimmed V and J ends, which lost 3 bases and 10 bases, there was a span of 16 bases. For the CDR3, the DNA is TGCGCCAGCAGCCAGGGGATTCCGGGGCGGTCACCCCTCCACTTT. It is translated as CASSQGIPGRSPLHF.

This clonotype was counted at least ten times. V is TRBV7-9 and J is TRBJ1-5, with D possibly TRBD1 on 5 matching bases. CDR1 and CDR2 (germline): SEHNR, FQNEAQ (reference sequence). CDR3 length equals 15 residues. V lost 2 bases, J lost 2 bases, and 10 bases lay in between. DNA of the CDR3: TGTGCCAGCAGCTTAACCCAGGGAGGCAATCAGCCCCAGCATTTT. Translated: CASSLTQGGNQPQHF. Filled out from reference TRBV7-9 and TRBJ1-5, the complete variable domain reads DTGVSQNPRHKITKRGQNVTFRCDPISEHNRLYWYRQTLGQGPEFLTYFQNEAQLEKSRLLSDRFSAERPKGSFSTLEIQRTEQGDSAMYLCASSLTQGGNQPQHFGDGTRLSIL.

The chain joins TRBV19 to TRBJ1-3; D not resolved. The CDR3 is 15 residues long. Germline V gene lookup returns CDR1 LNHDA and CDR2 SQIVND (reference sequence). V was cut by 3 bases and J by 0 bases, with 9 bases left in between. The CDR3 DNA reads as TGTGCCAGTAGTATTCGGCGGAACTCTGGAAACACCATATATTTT. As protein: CASSIRRNSGNTIYF. Full variable domain (outside the CDR3, taken from reference TRBV19 and TRBJ1-3): DGGITQSPKYLFRKEGQNVTLSCEQNLNHDAMYWYRQDPGQGLRLIYYSQIVNDFQKGDIAEGYSVSREKKESFPLTVTSAQKNPTAFYLCASSIRRNSGNTIYFGEGSWLTVV.

In this sample, this clonotype turned up a few times. The chain joins TRBV5-4 to TRBJ2-6, with 10 nucleotides matching TRBD2. There are 18 residues in the CDR3. The V gene end was trimmed by 3 bases and the J gene end by 2 bases; junction bases not matched to a gene: 8. Germline values: CDR1 SGHNT, CDR2 YYREEE (reference sequence). The CDR3 nucleotides are TGTGCCAGCAGCTCCCTTGGAGCGGGAGGGCCTGGGGCCAACGTCCTGACTTTC. Its translation: CASSSLGAGGPGANVLTF.

This clonotype has at least ten counts. With a much larger clone just one base away, this may be a read error. V and J are TRBV2 and TRBJ2-5, with D perhaps TRBD2 (6 bases). Germline lookup yields CDR1 SNHLY and CDR2 FYNNEI. The CDR3 is 15 amino acids. Written as DNA, the CDR3 is TGTGCCAGCAGTGATGAGGTAGCGGTTCAAGAGACCAAGTACTTC. It yields the protein CASSDEVAVQETKYF.

This clonotype was detected ten times or more. This chain connects TRBV12-3 or TRBV12-4 to TRBJ2-4; D unresolved. V dropped 1 base and J dropped 6 bases, with 4 bases sitting between them. There are 12 residues in the CDR3. Written as DNA, the CDR3 is TGTGCCAGCAGTTTAGTCAGAAACATTCAGTACTTC. Encoded protein: CASSLVRNIQYF.

This clonotype showed up many times. The rearrangement links TRBV7-9 to TRBJ2-5, with D possibly matching TRBD2 (6 bases). The germline V and J ends were trimmed by 6 bases and 7 bases, with 15 bases remaining between them. Germline V gene sequence: CDR1 SEHNR, CDR2 FQNEAQ (reference sequence). The CDR3 spans 13 residues. The CDR3 DNA reads TGTGCCAGCAGACCCGGGACTCCGGCGACCCAGTACTTC. This codes for CASRPGTPATQYF.

This clonotype occurred many times. The chain couples TRBV29-1 to TRBJ2-7, with D possibly being TRBD1 or TRBD2 (5 bases each). Trimming took off 3 bases at V and 3 bases at J, with 18 bases between the two ends. Germline V gene lookup returns CDR1 SQVTM and CDR2 ANQGSEA. CDR3 size: 15 residues. As DNA, the CDR3 is TGCAGCGTTGATGAGCCGGGACCTGATGGCTACGAGCAGTACTTC. Amino acids: CSVDEPGPDGYEQYF.